A selection of T cell receptor beta chains follows, all from one sample in a study of breast tumors, draining lymph nodes, adjacent tissues. TCRdb processed the multiplex PCR reads anew with MiXCR; each CDR3 protein has one entry. The sample lists approximately 210,000 distinct CDR3 sequences; under 40% were seen once. The source material was axillary lymph node tissue. The receptors shown here come from a female donor with breast cancer. Some clones in this sample may be carry-over from other donors' samples. The CDR3 runs from the conserved cysteine through the conserved F or W. The D gene is left open where the match is weak. Not all rows give a size; the values are once, few, many and, for expanded clones, a class.

TRBJ1-1,TRBV7-9,NA,few,TGTGCCAGCAGCGCCCACAGCGAAGCTTTCTTT,CASSAHSEAFF
TRBJ1-4,TRBV9,NA,many,TGTGCCAGCAGCGTAGCTGGGGGAAGCCGTGAAAAACTGTTTTTT,CASSVAGGSREKLFF
TRBJ2-1,TRBV20-1,NA,many,TGCAGTGCCTGGGACGCCAGGGGAAACAATGAGCAGTTCTTC,CSAWDARGNNEQFF
TRBJ2-5,TRBV30,TRBD2,many,TGTGCCTGGAGTGTATTCACTAGCGGCGAGACCCAGTACTTC,CAWSVFTSGETQYF
TRBJ1-2,TRBV14,TRBD1,many,TGTGCCAGCAGCGAGGGACAGCTAGGTTTTTATGGCTACACCTTC,CASSEGQLGFYGYTF
TRBJ2-7,TRBV27,NA,few,TGTGCCAGCAGCCCCTGGGCACCAGTGGGGGAGCAGTACTTC,CASSPWAPVGEQYF
TRBJ2-5,TRBV2,NA,many,TGTGCCAGCAGTGCTGGGGGAATGGGGGAGACCCAGTACTTC,CASSAGGMGETQYF
TRBJ2-3,TRBV11-2,NA,NA,TGTGCCAGCAGCTCACCCTGGGACCGATCGGGGGATACGCAGTATTTT,CASSSPWDRSGDTQYF
TRBJ2-3,TRBV4-1,NA,many,TGCGCCAGCAGCCAAGCGCCCTATACGCAGTATTTT,CASSQAPYTQYF
TRBJ1-1,TRBV11-3,TRBD1,NA,TGTGCCAGCAGTTCCGGGACAGGGAACACTGAAGCTTTCTTT,CASSSGTGNTEAFF
TRBJ1-6,TRBV3-1,TRBD1,many,TGTGCCAGCAGGGGACAGAGCTCCTATAATTCACCCCTCCACTTT,CASRGQSSYNSPLHF
TRBJ2-7,TRBV2,TRBD2,many,TGTGCCAGCAGTGCCGGGACTAGCGGGTTAAACTACGAGCAGTACTTC,CASSAGTSGLNYEQYF
TRBJ2-5,TRBV20-1,TRBD2,many,TGCAGTGCTAGAGACGCCTCGAAGCGGGGGGTAAAGACCCAGTACTTC,CSARDASKRGVKTQYF
TRBJ1-2,TRBV6-5,TRBD1,many,TGTGCCAGCAGTCACACCCGGACAGGGGGCGGCTATGGCTACACCTTC,CASSHTRTGGGYGYTF
TRBJ2-1,TRBV29-1,TRBD2,many,TGCAGCGTTCCGACTAGCGGGAGTCCCTACAATGAGCAGTTCTTC,CSVPTSGSPYNEQFF
TRBJ2-7,TRBV24-1,TRBD1,many,TGTGCCACCAGTGATAACCTACAGGGGCCGACCTACGAGCAGTACTTC,CATSDNLQGPTYEQYF
TRBJ1-3,TRBV2,NA,many,TGTGCCAGCAGTGAAGCCGCAGGGAGAGGAGGAAACACCATATATTTT,CASSEAAGRGGNTIYF
TRBJ1-1,TRBV20-1,NA,NA,TGCAGTGCTAGGGCAGGGTGGCCTGAAGCTTTCTTT,CSARAGWPEAFF
TRBJ1-2,TRBV29-1,TRBD1,many,TGCAGCGTTGGGACAGGGAGCTATGGCTACACCTTC,CSVGTGSYGYTF
TRBJ2-7,TRBV28,NA,NA,TGTGCCAGCAGTACCCACCCCAGGTTGGACGAGCAGTACTTC,CASSTHPRLDEQYF
TRBJ2-7,TRBV4-3,TRBD2,few,TGCGCCAGCAGCCAAGAAGGGCCTAGCGGAGAATTCTACGAGCAGTACTTC,CASSQEGPSGEFYEQYF
TRBJ2-5,TRBV7-7,NA,many,TGTGCTAGCAGCTTAGCTGGGGTAGAGACCCAGTACTTC,CASSLAGVETQYF
TRBJ2-3,TRBV19,NA,NA,TGTGCCAGTAATGACGGGGGAAAGGTTGCGCAGTATTTT,CASNDGGKVAQYF
TRBJ2-1,TRBV29-1,NA,many,TGCAGCCACTGGACGCTAAACAATGAGCAGTTCTTC,CSHWTLNNEQFF
TRBJ1-6,TRBV27,TRBD1,NA,TGTGCCAGCAGTCAGGGACAGGACTCACCCCTCCACTTT,CASSQGQDSPLHF
TRBJ2-5,TRBV3-1,NA,NA,TGTGCCAGCAGCCAATCCGGCGGCGGGGAGACCCAGTACTTC,CASSQSGGGETQYF
TRBJ2-7,TRBV11-2,NA,many,TGTGCCAGCAGCTACCGTGGGGGGGCTGCGTCTTACGAGCAGTACTTC,CASSYRGGAASYEQYF
TRBJ1-2,TRBV20-1,NA,many,TGCAGTGCCCCCATAGGTGCGCCCAAAGGTGTCGGCTACACCTTC,CSAPIGAPKGVGYTF
TRBJ2-5,TRBV5-4,NA,NA,TGTGCCAGCAGCTTTGAAGGGGGGAGGGCCGCAGAGACCCAGTACTTC,CASSFEGGRAAETQYF
TRBJ2-5,TRBV2,NA,NA,TGTGCCAGCAAGGGTGGGGGGAGTGGAGAGACCCAGTACTTC,CASKGGGSGETQYF
TRBJ1-6,TRBV19,TRBD1,NA,TGTGCTAAACAGGGGAGCTCCTATAATTCACCCCTCCACTTT,CAKQGSSYNSPLHF
TRBJ2-7,TRBV6-6,TRBD1,many,TGTGCCAGCAGTTATGAGGGGGCTTCCTACGAGCAGTACTTC,CASSYEGASYEQYF
TRBJ1-1,TRBV2,NA,NA,TGTGCCAGTATGGAAGGGAACACTGAAGCTTTCTTT,CASMEGNTEAFF
TRBJ2-7,TRBV29-1,NA,many,TGCAGCGTTGTAGCAAGGACGGGCTACGAGCAGTACTTC,CSVVARTGYEQYF
TRBJ1-4,TRBV2,NA,many,TGTGCCAGCAGTGAAGATCGGCCAGGGATTGGCGAAAAACTGTTTTTT,CASSEDRPGIGEKLFF
TRBJ2-7,TRBV5-1,NA,many,TGCGCCAGCAGCGGGGGCCCGAGCCCGTCCTACGAGCAGTACTTC,CASSGGPSPSYEQYF
TRBJ1-6,TRBV6-1,TRBD1,many,TGTGCCAGCACCCTAACGAGGACAGGGGATAATTCACCCCTCCACTTT,CASTLTRTGDNSPLHF
TRBJ2-5,TRBV20-1,TRBD2,NA,TGCAGTGCTCTAGCCCCTAGCGGGGGGTACTTC,CSALAPSGGYF
TRBJ1-5,TRBV19,TRBD1,many,TGTGCCAGTAGTATAGATATTGACAGGGGTCAGCCCCAGCATTTT,CASSIDIDRGQPQHF
TRBJ1-5,TRBV3-1,TRBD1,NA,TGTGCCAGCAGCCAGGAGACAGGGGAGGTTCAGCCCCAGCATTTT,CASSQETGEVQPQHF
TRBJ2-4,TRBV2,TRBD1,NA,TGTGCCAGCAGGGACCTGACAGGGTTGGGCAAAAACATTCAGTACTTC,CASRDLTGLGKNIQYF
TRBJ2-1,TRBV7-2,TRBD2,once,TGTGCCAGCAGCAACGGGGGGGCAGGGCTCAATGAGCAGTTCTTC,CASSNGGAGLNEQFF
TRBJ1-5,TRBV20-1,NA,NA,TGCAGTGCTAGAGATCGGGTGCTCAATCAGCCCCAGCATTTT,CSARDRVLNQPQHF
TRBJ1-5,TRBV28,TRBD1,NA,TGTGCCAGCAGCCCTAACTCCGGGACAGGCCCAGGGCCCCAGCATTTT,CASSPNSGTGPGPQHF
TRBJ2-2,TRBV18,NA,NA,TGTGCCAGCTCACCACTACTGGGCAGAATGACCGGGGAGCTGTTTTTT,CASSPLLGRMTGELFF